Listed here is a single T cell receptor beta chain. The source of the sample is a study of blood T cell repertoires in COVID-19. Turning to the study itself: Sites in the United States, Italy and Spain provided acute and convalescent COVID-19 samples. Sample material is recorded as cDNA or gDNA derived from T cells, B-cell-depleted T cells, or PBMCs.

In the original workflow: Amplification of reference gene primers was used by the study to estimate nucleated cell counts. Some clones are missing from TCRdb's copy, which holds only in-frame ones; the method was immunoSEQ multiplex PCR. Clone size and the V and J calls come from that table; the DNA yielded D and trimming. The table shows roughly 320,000 clones, with 90% occurring only once. The cohort comprised adults aged roughly 18 to 95 years residing in approximately 25 US areas. Germline V gene data show CDR1 as SQVTM and CDR2 as ANQGSEA. V trimming: 7 bases; J trimming: 4 bases; junction bases outside the gene matches: 9. This CDR3 spans 13 amino acids.

This sequence originates from a woman younger than 45 who had been exposed to COVID-19. The source material was PBMCs or T cells enriched from blood (not recorded which). The V gene is TRBV29-1, the J gene TRBJ1-2; 7 positions agree with TRBD1. CDR3 protein: CSGWDSESYGYTF. CDR3 in DNA: TGCAGCGGGTGGGACAGTGAGAGCTATGGCTACACCTTC.